The sequence of this T cell receptor (beta chain) was determined in a study of T cells after yellow fever vaccination. MiXCR was run by TCRdb on the 5' RACE reads, yielding one entry per CDR3 protein. The sample shows about 360,000 distinct CDR3 sequences, 6% to 8% of them seen only once. The CDR3 consists of 17 residues. The germline V gene encodes CDR1 MNHEY and CDR2 SMNVEV (reference sequence). V dropped 0 bases and J dropped 4; count of bases not matched to a gene: 8. In its sample, this clonotype was seen a few times. The specimen comprised PBMCs, sampled 5 days after the yellow fever booster vaccination. The rearrangement joins TRBV27 to TRBJ2-1; the match to TRBD2 covers 8 bases. The clonotype was recovered from a man between 25 and 39 years old who received the YFV17D yellow fever vaccine. CDR3 in DNA: TGTGCCAGCAGTTTATCGCCCGGACTAGCCATATACAATGAGCAGTTCTTC. It yields the protein CASSLSPGLAIYNEQFF.